This TCR beta chain derives from a study of control samples from healthy donors and cancer patients. The protocol was immunoSEQ multiplex PCR, while the TCRdb copy is restricted to in-frame clones and leaves out a portion. The table shows approximately 87,000 clones, with 90% to 95% occurring only once. The sequence was obtained from a woman aged 35 to 49 with lung cancer. Material for sequencing was PBMCs.

The CDR3 DNA sequence: TGTGCCAGCAGCCAAGGGGAGTGGACCTCCGAGGGGAACACTGAAGCTTTCTTT. Its protein product is CASSQGEWTSEGNTEAFF. V and J are TRBV14 and TRBJ1-1; D not resolved. Germline V CDR1 and CDR2: SGHDN, FVKESK. The CDR3 has 18 amino acids. The ends were cut back, 1 base at V and 1 base at J, with 19 bases in the middle.